This note documents a single T cell receptor beta chain sequence. Its antigen is undetermined. V was clipped by 5 bases and J by 10 bases; unmatched bases: 5. Germline V gene data show CDR1 as SEHNR and CDR2 as FQNEAQ (reference sequence). CDR3 length equals 12 residues. RNA extraction and reverse transcription yielded cDNA as sequencing template. Profiling relied on immunoSEQ multiplex PCR, and the TCRdb table lists in-frame clones only, not all of them. The data show 270,000 or so clones, over 45% seen once. The sample is drawn from a study of CD8+ T cells in alopecia areata. As to treatment: oral pan-JAK inhibitor, 5-10 mg twice daily. Isolation of CD4+ and CD8+ T cells from PBMCs was achieved by sorting. Study observations and caveats: Resident alphabeta T-cell populations of normal skin are likewise subject to sequencing in scalp samples.

The chain is built from TRBV7-9 and TRBJ1-2, with 9 bases matching TRBD1. The receptor's source is a human donor with alopecia areata. Sequences were derived from CD4+ T cells sorted from blood, sampled at week 24, from a patient treated with tofacitinib. CDR3 region: CASSQGQGAYTF. The CDR3 DNA follows: TGTGCCAGCAGCCAGGGACAGGGAGCCTACACCTTC.